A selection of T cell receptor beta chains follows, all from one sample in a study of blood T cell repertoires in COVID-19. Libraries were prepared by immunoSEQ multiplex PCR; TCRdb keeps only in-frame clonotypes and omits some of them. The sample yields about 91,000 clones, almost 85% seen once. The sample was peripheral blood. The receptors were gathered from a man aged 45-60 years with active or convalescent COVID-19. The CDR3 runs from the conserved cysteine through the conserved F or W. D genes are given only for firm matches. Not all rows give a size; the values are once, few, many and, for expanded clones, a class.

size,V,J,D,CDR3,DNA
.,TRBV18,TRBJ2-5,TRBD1,CASSPRRGQVQETQYF,TGTGCCAGCTCACCACGTCGGGGACAGGTCCAAGAGACCCAGTACTTC
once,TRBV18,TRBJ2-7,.,CASSPGQGPYEQYF,TGTGCCAGCTCACCGGGCCAGGGGCCCTACGAGCAGTACTTC
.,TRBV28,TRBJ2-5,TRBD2,CASSLSGGGALETQYF,TGTGCCAGCAGTTTATCTGGCGGGGGGGCCCTTGAGACCCAGTACTTC
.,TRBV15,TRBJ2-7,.,CATSRDNAGSREQYF,TGTGCCACCAGCAGAGATAACGCGGGGTCTCGCGAGCAGTACTTC
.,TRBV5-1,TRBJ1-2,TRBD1,CASSLQGNGYTF,TGCGCCAGCAGCTTACAGGGGAACGGCTACACCTTC
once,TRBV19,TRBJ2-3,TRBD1,CASSIGTGATDTQYF,TGTGCCAGTAGTATTGGGACAGGGGCCACAGATACGCAGTATTTT
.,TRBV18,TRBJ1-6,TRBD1,CASSSGTGAYSPLHF,TGTGCCAGCTCATCCGGGACAGGGGCTTATTCACCCCTCCACTTT
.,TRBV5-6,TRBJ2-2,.,CASSLANPGGLPNTGELFF,TGTGCCAGCAGCTTGGCGAACCCGGGGGGCCTTCCAAACACCGGGGAGCTGTTTTTT
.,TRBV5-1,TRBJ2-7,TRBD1,CASSYSGQFIEQYF,TGCGCCAGCAGCTATTCGGGACAGTTTATCGAGCAGTACTTC
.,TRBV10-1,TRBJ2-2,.,CASSDRGTGELFF,TGCGCCAGCAGTGATAGGGGAACCGGGGAGCTGTTTTTT
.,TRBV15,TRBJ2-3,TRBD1,CATRWGQGASDTQYF,TGTGCCACCAGGTGGGGACAGGGGGCATCAGATACGCAGTATTTT
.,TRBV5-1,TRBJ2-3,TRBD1,CASSLGGQGPDTQYF,TGCGCCAGCAGCTTGGGGGGACAGGGCCCAGATACGCAGTATTTT
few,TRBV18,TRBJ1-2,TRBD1,CASSVFKGQGNYGYTF,TGTGCCAGCTCAGTTTTCAAAGGACAGGGGAACTATGGCTACACCTTC
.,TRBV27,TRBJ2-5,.,CASSFTGSGTQYF,TGTGCCAGCAGTTTTACAGGTTCGGGGACCCAGTACTTC
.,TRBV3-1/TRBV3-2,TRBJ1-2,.,CASSPVGHQRDGYTF,TGTGCCAGCAGCCCGGTTGGTCACCAGAGGGATGGCTACACCTTC
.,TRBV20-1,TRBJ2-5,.,CSASPLETQYF,TGCAGTGCTAGCCCCCTAGAGACCCAGTACTTC
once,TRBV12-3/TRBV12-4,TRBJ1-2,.,CASSLGGQLGYTF,TGTGCCAGCAGTTTAGGGGGCCAACTCGGCTACACCTTC
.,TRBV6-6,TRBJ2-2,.,CASSYDLPNTGELFF,TGTGCCAGCAGTTACGACTTACCGAACACCGGGGAGCTGTTTTTT
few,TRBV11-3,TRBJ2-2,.,CASSSTRTGELFF,TGTGCCAGCAGCTCGACTAGGACCGGGGAGCTGTTTTTT
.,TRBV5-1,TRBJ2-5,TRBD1,CASSPGQGTIKETQYF,TGCGCCAGCAGCCCTGGACAGGGGACTATAAAAGAGACCCAGTACTTC
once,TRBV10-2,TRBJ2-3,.,CASSDGGPSSTDTQYF,TGCGCCAGCAGTGACGGGGGGCCTTCTTCCACAGATACGCAGTATTTT
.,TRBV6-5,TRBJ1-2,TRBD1,CASSHGQGAYTF,TGTGCCAGCAGTCACGGACAGGGGGCCTACACCTTC
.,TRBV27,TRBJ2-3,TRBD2,CASSLQLAGKSDTQYF,TGTGCCAGCAGTTTACAGCTAGCGGGGAAGTCAGATACGCAGTATTTT
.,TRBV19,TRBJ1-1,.,CASSGGDSGNTEAFF,TGTGCCAGTTCCGGCGGGGATTCCGGGAACACTGAAGCTTTCTTT
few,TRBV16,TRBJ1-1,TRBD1,CASLRQGTEAFF,TGTGCCAGCCTACGACAGGGGACTGAAGCTTTCTTT
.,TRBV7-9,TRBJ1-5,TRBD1,CASSRGQGAGQPQHF,TGTGCCAGCAGCCGGGGACAGGGGGCAGGACAGCCCCAGCATTTT
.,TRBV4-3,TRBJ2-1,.,CASSQDPVLNNEQFF,TGCGCCAGCAGCCAAGATCCAGTCCTTAACAATGAGCAGTTCTTC
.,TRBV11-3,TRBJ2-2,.,CASSLDGGTGELFF,TGTGCCAGCAGCTTAGACGGTGGCACCGGGGAGCTGTTTTTT
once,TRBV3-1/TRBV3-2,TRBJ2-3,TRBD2,CASGMSGGTDTQYF,TGTGCCAGCGGGATGAGCGGGGGCACAGATACGCAGTATTTT
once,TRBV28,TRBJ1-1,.,CASSRGVVEAFF,TGTGCCAGCAGCCGGGGGGTTGTTGAAGCTTTCTTT
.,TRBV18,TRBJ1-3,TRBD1,CASSRQGTGNTIYF,TGTGCCAGCTCACGACAGGGTACTGGAAACACCATATATTTT